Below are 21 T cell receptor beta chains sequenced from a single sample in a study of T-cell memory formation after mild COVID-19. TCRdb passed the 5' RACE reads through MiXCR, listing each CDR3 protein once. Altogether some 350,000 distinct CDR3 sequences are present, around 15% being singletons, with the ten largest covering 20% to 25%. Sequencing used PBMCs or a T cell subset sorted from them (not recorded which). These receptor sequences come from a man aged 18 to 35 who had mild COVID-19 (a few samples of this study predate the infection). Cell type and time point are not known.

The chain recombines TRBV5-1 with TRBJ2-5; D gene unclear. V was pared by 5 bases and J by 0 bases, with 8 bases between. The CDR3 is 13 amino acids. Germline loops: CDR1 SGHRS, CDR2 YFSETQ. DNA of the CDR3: TGCGCCAGCAGTGGGCAGAACCAAGAGACCCAGTACTTC. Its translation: CASSGQNQETQYF. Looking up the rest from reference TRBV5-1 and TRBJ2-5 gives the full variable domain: KAGVTQTPRYLIKTRGQQVTLSCSPISGHRSVSWYQQTPGQGLQFLFEYFSETQRNKGNFPGRFSGRQFSNSRSEMNVSTLELGDSALYLCASSGQNQETQYFGPGTRLLVL.

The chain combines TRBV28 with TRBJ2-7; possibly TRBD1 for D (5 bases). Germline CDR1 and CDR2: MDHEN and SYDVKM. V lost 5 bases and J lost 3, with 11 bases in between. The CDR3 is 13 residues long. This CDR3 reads CASSVQGIYEQYF. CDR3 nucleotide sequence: TGTGCCAGCAGTGTTCAGGGTATCTACGAGCAGTACTTC. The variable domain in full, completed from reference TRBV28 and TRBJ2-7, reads DVKVTQSSRYLVKRTGEKVFLECVQDMDHENMFWYRQDPGLGLRLIYFSYDVKMKEKGDIPEGYSVSREKKERFSLILESASTNQTSMYLCASSVQGIYEQYFGPGTRLTVT.

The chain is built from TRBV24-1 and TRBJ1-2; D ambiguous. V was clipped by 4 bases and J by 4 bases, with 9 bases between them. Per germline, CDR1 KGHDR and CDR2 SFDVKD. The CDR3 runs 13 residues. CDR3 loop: CATSEGKTYGYTF. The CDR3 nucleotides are TGTGCCACCAGTGAAGGGAAAACCTATGGCTACACCTTC.

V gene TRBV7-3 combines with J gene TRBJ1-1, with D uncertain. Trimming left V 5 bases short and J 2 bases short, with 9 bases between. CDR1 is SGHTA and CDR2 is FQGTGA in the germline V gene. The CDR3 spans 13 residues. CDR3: CASSDLGNTEAFF. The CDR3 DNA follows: TGTGCCAGCAGCGACCTGGGTAACACTGAAGCTTTCTTT.

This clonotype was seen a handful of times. CDR3 bases: TGTGCCAGCACTTCCTCCGGGGGGATGTCAGCTAATGAAAAACTGTTTTTT. Translating it yields CASTSSGGMSANEKLFF. The chain employs TRBV12-3 or TRBV12-4 and TRBJ1-4; D might be TRBD1 (5 bases). V was shortened by 7 bases and J by 3 bases, with 21 bases between the two germline ends. CDR3 length equals 17 residues.

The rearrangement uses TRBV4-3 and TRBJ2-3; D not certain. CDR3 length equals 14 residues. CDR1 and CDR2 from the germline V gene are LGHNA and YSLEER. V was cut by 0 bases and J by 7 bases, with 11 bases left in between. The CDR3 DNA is TGCGCCAGCAGCCAAGAAATCACTTTCTATACGCAGTATTTT. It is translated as CASSQEITFYTQYF.

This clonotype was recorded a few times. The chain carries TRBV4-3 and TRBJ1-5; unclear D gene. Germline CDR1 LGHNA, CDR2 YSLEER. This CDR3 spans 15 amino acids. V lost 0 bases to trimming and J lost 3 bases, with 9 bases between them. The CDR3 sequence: CASSQDPAVNQPQHF. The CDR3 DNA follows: TGCGCCAGCAGCCAAGATCCGGCAGTCAATCAGCCCCAGCATTTT.

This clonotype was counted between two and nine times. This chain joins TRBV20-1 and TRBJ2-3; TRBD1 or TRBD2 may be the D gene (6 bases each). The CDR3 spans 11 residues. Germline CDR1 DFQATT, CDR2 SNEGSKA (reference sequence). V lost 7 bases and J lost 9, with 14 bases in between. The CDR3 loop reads CSVLGGGTQYF. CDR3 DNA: TGCAGTGTCCTCGGGGGCGGGACGCAGTATTTT.

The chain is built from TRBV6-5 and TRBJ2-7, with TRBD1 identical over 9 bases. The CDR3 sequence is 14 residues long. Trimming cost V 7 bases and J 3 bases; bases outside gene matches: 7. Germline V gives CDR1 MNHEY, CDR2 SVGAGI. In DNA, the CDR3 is TGTGCCAGCACTGTCACAGGGGGCGGCTACGAGCAGTACTTC. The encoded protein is CASTVTGGGYEQYF.

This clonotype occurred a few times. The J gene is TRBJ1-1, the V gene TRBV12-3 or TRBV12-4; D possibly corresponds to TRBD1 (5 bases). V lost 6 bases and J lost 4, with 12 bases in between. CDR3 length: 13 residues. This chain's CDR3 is CASRPGPTTEAFF. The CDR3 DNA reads TGTGCCAGCAGACCGGGACCTACCACTGAAGCTTTCTTT.

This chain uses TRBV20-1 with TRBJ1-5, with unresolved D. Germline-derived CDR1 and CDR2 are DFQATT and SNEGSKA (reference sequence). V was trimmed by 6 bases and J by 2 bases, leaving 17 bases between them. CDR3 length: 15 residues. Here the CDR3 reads CSAPQTNRGNQPQHF. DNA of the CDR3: TGCAGTGCGCCCCAGACAAATAGGGGCAATCAGCCCCAGCATTTT.

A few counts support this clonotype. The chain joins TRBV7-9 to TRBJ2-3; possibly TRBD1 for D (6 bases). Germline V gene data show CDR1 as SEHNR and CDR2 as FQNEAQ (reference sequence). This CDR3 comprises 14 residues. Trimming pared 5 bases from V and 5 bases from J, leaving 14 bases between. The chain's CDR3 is CASSPGVGGDTQYF. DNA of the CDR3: TGTGCCAGCAGCCCAGGGGTAGGAGGAGATACGCAGTATTTT.

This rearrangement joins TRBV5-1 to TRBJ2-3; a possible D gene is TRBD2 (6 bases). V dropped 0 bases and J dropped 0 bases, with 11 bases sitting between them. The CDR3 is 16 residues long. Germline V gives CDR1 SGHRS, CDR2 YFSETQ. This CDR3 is CASSLAERASTDTQYF. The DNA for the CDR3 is TGCGCCAGCAGCTTGGCGGAGCGGGCTAGCACAGATACGCAGTATTTT.

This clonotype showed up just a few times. CDR3: CASSSGRNEKLFF. The CDR3 DNA follows: TGCGCCAGCAGCTCAGGAAGAAATGAAAAACTGTTTTTT. The V call is TRBV5-1, the J call TRBJ1-4; D is uncertain. The germline V gene encodes CDR1 SGHRS and CDR2 YFSETQ. V dropped 3 bases and J dropped 5 bases, with 8 bases sitting between them. The CDR3 is 13 amino acids.

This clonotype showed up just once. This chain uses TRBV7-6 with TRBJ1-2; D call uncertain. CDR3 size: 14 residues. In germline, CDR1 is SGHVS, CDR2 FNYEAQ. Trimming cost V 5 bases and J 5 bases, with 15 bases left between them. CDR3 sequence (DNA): TGTGCCAGCAGCCCCTACCAGACCCTATATGGCTACACCTTC. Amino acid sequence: CASSPYQTLYGYTF.

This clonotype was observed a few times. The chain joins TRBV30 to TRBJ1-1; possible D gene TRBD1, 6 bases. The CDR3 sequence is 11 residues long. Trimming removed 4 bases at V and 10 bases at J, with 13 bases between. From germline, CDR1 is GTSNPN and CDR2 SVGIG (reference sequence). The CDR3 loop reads CAWNQGGGAFF. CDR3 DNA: TGTGCCTGGAACCAGGGAGGGGGAGCTTTCTTT.

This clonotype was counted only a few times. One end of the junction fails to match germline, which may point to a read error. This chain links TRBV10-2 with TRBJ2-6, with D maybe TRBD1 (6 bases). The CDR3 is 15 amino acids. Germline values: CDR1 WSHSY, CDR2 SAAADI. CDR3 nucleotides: TGCGCCAGCGGTGACAGGAACTCTGGGGCCAACGTCCTGACTTTC. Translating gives CASGDRNSGANVLTF.

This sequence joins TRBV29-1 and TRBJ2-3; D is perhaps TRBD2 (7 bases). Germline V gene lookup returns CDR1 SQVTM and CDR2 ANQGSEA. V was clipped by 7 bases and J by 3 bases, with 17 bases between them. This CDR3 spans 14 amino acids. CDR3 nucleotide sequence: TGCAGCGCCTCGGGGGGCCGAGGGACAGATACGCAGTATTTT. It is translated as CSASGGRGTDTQYF.

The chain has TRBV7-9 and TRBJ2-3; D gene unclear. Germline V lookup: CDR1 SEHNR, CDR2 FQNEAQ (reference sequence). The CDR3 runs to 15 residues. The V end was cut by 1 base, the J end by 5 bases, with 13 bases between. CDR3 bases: TGTGCCAGCAGCTTAGTATCTCAGGTGGGAGATACGCAGTATTTT. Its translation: CASSLVSQVGDTQYF.

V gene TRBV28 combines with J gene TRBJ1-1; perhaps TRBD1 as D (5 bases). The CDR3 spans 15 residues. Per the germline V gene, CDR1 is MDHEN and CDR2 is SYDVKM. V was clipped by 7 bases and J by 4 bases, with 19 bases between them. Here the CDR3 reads CASTPGGGKGTEAFF. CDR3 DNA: TGTGCCAGCACCCCCGGGGGGGGTAAAGGCACTGAAGCTTTCTTT.

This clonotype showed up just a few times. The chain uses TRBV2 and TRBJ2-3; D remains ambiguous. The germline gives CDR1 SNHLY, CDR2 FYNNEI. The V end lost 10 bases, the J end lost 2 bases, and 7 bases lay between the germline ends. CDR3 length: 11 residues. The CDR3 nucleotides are TGTGCCAACAGACTCACAGATACGCAGTATTTT. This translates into CANRLTDTQYF.